This T cell receptor (beta chain) was recorded in a study of CD8 T cells in Susac syndrome. General study results and limits: The relatively small number of individuals in the TCR sequencing and HLA analysis was acknowledged by the study.

Random-hexamer reverse transcription was applied to about 0.5 to 1 ug RNA. Amplification of TCR beta CDR3 was carried out by immunoSEQ multiplex PCR, which covered 54 Vbeta and 13 Jbeta segments. TCRdb used MiXCR to reprocess the immunoSEQ multiplex PCR reads, holding one entry per CDR3 protein. This table holds about 160,000 distinct CDR3 sequences, around 93% found once. V lost 7 bases to trimming and J lost 4 bases, with 15 bases between them. The CDR3 loop spans 13 amino acids. The germline CDR1 and CDR2 sequences are SGHRS and YFSETQ. Comment on this clonotype: Its antigen remains unidentified.

The controls were healthy donors who were matched for age and sex. While CD8+ and CD4+ T cells were isolated negatively, TEMRA cells were enriched by FACS. The genes are TRBV5-1 and TRBJ2-7; D may correspond to TRBD1 or TRBD2 (5 bases each). The receptor comes from a human donor in good health. Sequences were obtained from CD4+ T cells from PBMCs. In DNA form, the CDR3 reads TGCGCCAGCGGACGAGACGGGGCTTACGAGCAGTACTTC. Protein: CASGRDGAYEQYF. The variable domain in full, completed from reference TRBV5-1 and TRBJ2-7, reads KAGVTQTPRYLIKTRGQQVTLSCSPISGHRSVSWYQQTPGQGLQFLFEYFSETQRNKGNFPGRFSGRQFSNSRSEMNVSTLELGDSALYLCASGRDGAYEQYFGPGTRLTVT.